What follows are 12 T cell receptor beta chains derived from one specimen sequenced in a study of identical twins. MiXCR was run by TCRdb on the 5' RACE reads, yielding one entry per CDR3 protein. The sample has 500,000 to 600,000 distinct CDR3 sequences; around 20% are singletons. This sample was also put to use in a study of T cells expressing NK-cell markers.

Sequenced sample: CD4+ T cells sorted from blood. These TCRs come from a woman aged 18 to 35 in good health.

This chain links TRBV11-2 with TRBJ2-7, with TRBD1 identical over 9 bases. Germline V gene sequence: CDR1 SGHAT, CDR2 FQNNGV. Trimming took 5 bases from V and 1 from J; bases not matched to a gene: 6. The CDR3 consists of 15 residues. In DNA, the CDR3 is TGTGCCAGCAGCCCGGGGGGACAGGGATCCTACGAGCAGTACTTC. This translates into CASSPGGQGSYEQYF.

The J gene is TRBJ1-1, the V gene TRBV2; D gene unclear. The V end lost 7 bases, the J end lost 0 bases, and 6 bases lay between the germline ends. Germline loops: CDR1 SNHLY, CDR2 FYNNEI. The CDR3 has 12 residues. The CDR3, as DNA: TGTGCCAGCATCCAGCTGAACACTGAAGCTTTCTTT. Its translation is CASIQLNTEAFF. The full variable domain, with the rest looked up from reference TRBV2 and TRBJ1-1, is EPEVTQTPSHQVTQMGQEVILRCVPISNHLYFYWYRQILGQKVEFLVSFYNNEISEKSEIFDDQFSVERPDGSNFTLKIRSTKLEDSAMYFCASIQLNTEAFFGQGTRLTVV.

The chain has TRBV15 and TRBJ2-3; D is possibly TRBD1 (7 bases). The CDR3 is 15 residues long. Germline CDR1 reads LNHNV; CDR2 reads YYDKDF (reference sequence). Trimming shortened V by 0 bases and J by 5 bases, and 12 bases separated the two germline ends. Written as DNA, the CDR3 is TGTGCCACCAGCAGAGATGGTCAGGGGGGAGATACGCAGTATTTT. It yields the protein CATSRDGQGGDTQYF.

This chain connects TRBV6-5 to TRBJ2-7, with TRBD2 identical over 7 bases. This CDR3 has 12 residues. CDR1 and CDR2 from the germline V gene are MNHEY and SVGAGI. Trimming removed 8 bases from V and 4 bases from J; junction bases left unmatched: 5. CDR3 bases: TGTGCCAGCTGGAGGGAGGGTTACGAGCAGTACTTC. Amino acids: CASWREGYEQYF.

This clonotype appeared a few times. The chain has TRBV9 and TRBJ1-6, with D hard to call. Trimming left V 0 bases short and J 0 bases short, with 4 bases between. In germline, CDR1 is SGDLS, CDR2 YYNGEE. The CDR3 loop spans 15 amino acids. For the CDR3, the DNA is TGTGCCAGCAGCGTAGTGGGCTCCTATAATTCACCCCTCCACTTT. Translation gives CASSVVGSYNSPLHF.

CDR3 region: CASSLVKRTYEQYF. The CDR3 DNA reads TGTGCCAGCAGCTTAGTTAAGAGGACCTACGAGCAGTACTTC. The rearrangement uses TRBV11-2 and TRBJ2-7; D is ambiguous. Germline CDR1 SGHAT, CDR2 FQNNGV. V lost 1 base and J lost 2, with 9 bases in between. CDR3 length: 14 amino acids.

This clonotype was counted only a few times. J is TRBJ2-1 and V is TRBV7-2; 8 bases are a match to TRBD2. The germline gives CDR1 SGHTA, CDR2 FQGNSA. V lost 3 bases to trimming and J lost 9 bases; unmatched junction nucleotides: 4. CDR3 length: 13 amino acids. The CDR3 nucleotides are TGTGCCAGCAGCTTGCTAGCGGGTAGTGAGCAGTTCTTC. It specifies CASSLLAGSEQFF.

This clonotype has only a few counts. The V call is TRBV20-1, the J call TRBJ2-3, with unresolved D. This CDR3 comprises 15 residues. The ends were cut back, 2 bases at V and 0 bases at J, with 12 bases in the middle. From germline, CDR1 is DFQATT and CDR2 SNEGSKA (reference sequence). CDR3 residues: CSARPGFVSTDTQYF. As DNA, the CDR3 is TGCAGTGCTAGACCGGGCTTTGTGAGCACAGATACGCAGTATTTT.

In its sample, this clonotype was seen a few times. This chain joins TRBV5-1 and TRBJ2-1; D ambiguous. This CDR3 comprises 12 residues. The germline gives CDR1 SGHRS, CDR2 YFSETQ. Trimming took off 4 bases at V and 4 bases at J, with 6 bases between the two ends. This CDR3 is CASSPEYNEQFF. The CDR3 bases are TGCGCCAGCAGCCCGGAGTACAATGAGCAGTTCTTC.

Remarks on this clonotype: Relative to the germline gene, one junction end is altered; a read error may explain this. The V call is TRBV7-7, the J call TRBJ2-5, with 9 bases fitting TRBD1. Germline CDR1 is SSHAT and CDR2 is FNYEAQ (reference sequence). CDR3 size: 15 residues. The CDR3 region is CASSPHRGQGETQYF. In nucleotides, the CDR3 is TGTGCTAGCAGCCCACACAGGGGGCAGGGAGAGACCCAGTACTTC.

The chain joins TRBV24-1 to TRBJ2-3; 8 nucleotides match TRBD2. The germline CDR1 and CDR2 sequences are KGHDR and SFDVKD. The CDR3 spans 15 residues. V lost 4 bases, J lost 2 bases, and 4 bases stayed unmatched. CDR3 nucleotides: TGTGCCACCAGTGACCCTAGCGGGTACACAGATACGCAGTATTTT. Its translation: CATSDPSGYTDTQYF.

This clonotype was observed a handful of times. V and J are TRBV27 and TRBJ1-1; 8 nucleotides line up with TRBD1. Germline CDR1 is MNHEY and CDR2 is SMNVEV (reference sequence). Trimming at V came to 6 bases and at J to 4 bases, leaving 7 bases not matched to a gene. This CDR3 spans 14 amino acids. CDR3 in DNA: TGTGCCAGCAGGCGACAGGGGTTGGGCACTGAAGCTTTCTTT. Amino acids: CASRRQGLGTEAFF.